Here is one T cell receptor (beta chain) with its context. Its cognate antigen is unknown. This record belongs to a study of T cell responses to AZD1222 COVID-19 vaccine. Whole-study results and caveats: It should be noted that donors were predominantly white British and more often female, and clonal diversity was possibly underestimated.

TCRdb's table, derived via immunoSEQ multiplex PCR, lists solely in-frame clones and lacks some. The repertoire holds 150,000 to 200,000 clones, with about nine tenths as singletons. Per germline, CDR1 MGHDK and CDR2 SYGVNS. The V end lost 5 bases, the J end lost 3 bases, and 19 bases lay between the germline ends. The CDR3 runs to 17 residues. Sample: peripheral blood, taken 28 days after the second AZD1222 dose. The clonotype was recovered from an adult who received the AZD1222 COVID-19 vaccine. The chain links TRBV25-1 to TRBJ1-4, with D hard to call. CDR3 nucleotides: TGTGCCAGCAGTCCCCTGGGTGAGGGAAAGGCTAATGAAAAACTGTTTTTT. It yields the protein CASSPLGEGKANEKLFF.